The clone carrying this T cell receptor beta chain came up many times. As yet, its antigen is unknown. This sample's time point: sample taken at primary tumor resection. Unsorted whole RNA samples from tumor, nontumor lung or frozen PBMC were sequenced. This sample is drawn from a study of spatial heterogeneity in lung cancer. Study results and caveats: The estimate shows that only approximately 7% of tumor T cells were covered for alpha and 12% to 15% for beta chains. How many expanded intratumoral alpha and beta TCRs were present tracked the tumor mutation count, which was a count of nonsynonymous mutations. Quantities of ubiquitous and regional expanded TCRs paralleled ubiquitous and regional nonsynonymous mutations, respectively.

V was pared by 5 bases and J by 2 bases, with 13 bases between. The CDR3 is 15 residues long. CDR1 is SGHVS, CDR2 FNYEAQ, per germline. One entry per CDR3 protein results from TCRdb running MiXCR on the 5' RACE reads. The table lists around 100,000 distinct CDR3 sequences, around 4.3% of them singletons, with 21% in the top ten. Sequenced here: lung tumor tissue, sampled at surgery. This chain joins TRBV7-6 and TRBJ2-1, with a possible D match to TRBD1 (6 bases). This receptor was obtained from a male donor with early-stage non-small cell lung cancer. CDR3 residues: CASSGLGGTYNEQFF. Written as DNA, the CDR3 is TGTGCCAGCAGCGGGTTAGGGGGAACCTACAATGAGCAGTTCTTC. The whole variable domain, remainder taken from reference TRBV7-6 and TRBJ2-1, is GAGVSQSPRYKVTKRGQDVALRCDPISGHVSLYWYRQALGQGPEFLTYFNYEAQQDKSGLPNDRFSAERPEGSISTLTIQRTEQRDSAMYRCASSGLGGTYNEQFFGPGTRLTVL.